What follows are 26 T cell receptor beta chains derived from one specimen sequenced in a study of blood T cell repertoires in COVID-19. Sequencing used immunoSEQ multiplex PCR; TCRdb keeps in-frame clones, though not all of them. The table lists hundreds of thousands of clones, about 91% of them singletons. The sample taken for sequencing was PBMCs or T cells enriched from blood (not recorded which). The receptors shown here come from a woman aged 35 to 49 who had recovered from COVID-19.

The chain links TRBV11-3 to TRBJ2-7; tentative D call: TRBD2 (6 bases). Trimming stripped 1 base from V and 6 bases from J, with 10 bases between. CDR1 is SGHNT, CDR2 YENEEA, per germline. The CDR3 is 13 residues long. CDR3 nucleotides: TGTGCCAGCAGCTTAGTGAGGGGAGGCGAGCAGTACTTC. It is translated as CASSLVRGGEQYF.

The V call is TRBV5-1, the J call TRBJ2-1; D is perhaps TRBD2 (6 bases). V lost 5 bases and J 7 bases, leaving 16 bases between the germline ends. CDR3 length: 14 residues. CDR1 and CDR2 from the germline V gene are SGHRS and YFSETQ. CDR3 DNA: TGCGCCAGCAGGTGGGGAGGAGGCGGGAATGAGCAGTTCTTC. Its protein is CASRWGGGGNEQFF.

The rearrangement joins TRBV19 to TRBJ2-1, with TRBD2 matching 9 bases. The CDR3 totals 16 residues. J lost 3 bases, V lost 6 bases, and 9 bases had no gene match. Per the germline V gene, CDR1 is LNHDA and CDR2 is SQIVND (reference sequence). The CDR3 DNA reads as TGTGCCAGTAGGCCCCGACTAGCGGACTTCTACAATGAGCAGTTCTTC. Translating gives CASRPRLADFYNEQFF.

This clone was counted once. J is TRBJ2-7 and V is TRBV10-3, with 7 bases matching TRBD1. The CDR3 has 15 amino acids. Trimming cost V 1 base and J 3 bases; bases outside gene matches: 6. Germline CDR1 ENHRY, CDR2 SYGVKD. The CDR3 coding sequence is TGTGCCATCAGTGAGTACGGACAGGAAAACTACGAGCAGTACTTC. It encodes CAISEYGQENYEQYF.

The V and J genes are TRBV27 and TRBJ1-2; 12 nucleotides agree with TRBD1. This CDR3 has 15 residues. With V trimmed by 9 bases and J by 4 bases, 9 bases remained unmatched. Germline V gives CDR1 MNHEY, CDR2 SMNVEV (reference sequence). Here the CDR3 reads CASSPGTGGVYGYTF. DNA of the CDR3: TGTGCCAGTAGCCCCGGGACAGGGGGCGTCTATGGCTACACCTTC.

This clone has only a few counts. The chain has TRBV28 and TRBJ1-1; TRBD1 matches at 9 bases. Germline V gene lookup returns CDR1 MDHEN and CDR2 SYDVKM. The trim removed 4 bases at V and 1 base at J, leaving 1 base unmatched. The CDR3 contains 14 residues. The chain's CDR3 is CASSSDRGNTEAFF. The CDR3 DNA reads TGTGCCAGCAGTTCGGACAGGGGGAACACTGAAGCTTTCTTT.

This chain uses TRBV6-5 with TRBJ2-5; 8 positions agree with TRBD1. V shed 9 bases and J 2 bases; nucleotides not matched to a gene: 5. The length of the CDR3 is 13 residues. CDR1 and CDR2 (germline): MNHEY, SVGAGI. For the CDR3, the DNA is TGTGCCAGTATCAGGGGGCAGCAAGAGACCCAGTACTTC. Its translation is CASIRGQQETQYF.

The rearrangement uses TRBV28 and TRBJ1-6; possibly TRBD1 for D (5 bases). CDR1 is MDHEN, CDR2 SYDVKM, per germline. Trimming removed 8 bases from V and 7 bases from J, with 18 bases in between. The CDR3 has 15 amino acids. CDR3 sequence: CASSLDRNDNSPLHF. CDR3 nucleotide sequence: TGTGCCAGCTCCTTAGACAGAAACGACAATTCACCCCTCCACTTT.

The chain joins TRBV2 to TRBJ2-1; TRBD2 is a possible D gene (6 bases). Germline V gene lookup returns CDR1 SNHLY and CDR2 FYNNEI. The V and J ends lost 0 bases and 5 bases respectively, with 14 bases between them. The CDR3 has 16 amino acids. The CDR3 region has the DNA TGTGCCAGCAGTGAAGCGGGCGGGACTTTTCACAATGAGCAGTTCTTC. Translation gives CASSEAGGTFHNEQFF.

V and J are TRBV4-1 and TRBJ1-6; D uncertain. Germline assignment: CDR1 MGHRA and CDR2 YSYEKL. V lost 0 bases and J lost 11, with 8 bases in between. This CDR3 spans 13 amino acids. The CDR3 sequence is CASSQDLAAPLHF. Written as DNA, the CDR3 is TGCGCCAGCAGCCAAGATTTGGCCGCACCCCTCCACTTT.

This chain joins TRBV19 and TRBJ1-1; unclear D gene. The V and J ends lost 3 bases and 0 bases respectively, with 8 bases between them. Germline V lookup: CDR1 LNHDA, CDR2 SQIVND (reference sequence). This CDR3 region has 14 residues. The CDR3 DNA reads TGTGCCAGTAGTATTGGCCAGATGAACACTGAAGCTTTCTTT. The encoded protein is CASSIGQMNTEAFF.

This clone was seen a single time. The rearrangement links TRBV3-1 (or the pseudogene TRBV3-2) to TRBJ1-6; TRBD1 is a possible D gene (5 bases). Trimming cost V 1 base and J 2 bases, with 12 bases left between them. CDR1 is LGHDT, CDR2 YNNKEL, per germline (reference sequence). CDR3 length equals 17 residues. The CDR3 DNA reads as TGTGCCAGCAGCCAAGCGGAGACAGATACCTATAATTCACCCCTCCACTTT. Residues: CASSQAETDTYNSPLHF.

The rearrangement uses TRBV27 and TRBJ1-1; D possibly corresponds to TRBD1 (6 bases). CDR3 length: 14 amino acids. The V end lost 8 bases, the J end lost 2 bases, and 15 bases lay between the germline ends. Per germline, CDR1 MNHEY and CDR2 SMNVEV (reference sequence). In DNA, the CDR3 is TGTGCCAGCTGCACAGGGACGCTCAACACTGAAGCTTTCTTT. This encodes CASCTGTLNTEAFF.

The chain links TRBV5-8 to TRBJ1-5, with D possibly matching TRBD1 (6 bases). Deletions cut 4 bases from V and 0 bases from J, with 14 bases between. The CDR3 covers 16 residues. The V gene's germline CDR1 is SGHTS and CDR2 YDEGEE. The CDR3 sequence is CASSRPGTSSNQPQHF. CDR3 nucleotide sequence: TGTGCCAGCAGCCGCCCAGGGACATCTAGCAATCAGCCCCAGCATTTT.

About this clone itself: The junction departs from germline at one end; a sequencing error may be responsible. V and J are TRBV7-7 and TRBJ2-1; 12 bases map to TRBD2. Germline loops: CDR1 SSHAT, CDR2 FNYEAQ (reference sequence). CDR3 length: 16 amino acids. The DNA for the CDR3 is TGTGCTAGCAGCTTGGGACCACTAGCGGGAGGCAATGAGCAGTTCTTC. It is translated as CASSLGPLAGGNEQFF.

This chain links TRBV25-1 with TRBJ2-1, with TRBD2 identical over 10 bases. The junction had 8 bases not matched to a gene; V was cut back by 3 bases and J by 0 bases. This CDR3 spans 18 amino acids. Germline V gives CDR1 MGHDK, CDR2 SYGVNS. The CDR3 loop is CASSDLAGVFSSYNEQFF. CDR3 DNA: TGTGCCAGCAGTGATCTAGCGGGGGTGTTTAGCTCCTACAATGAGCAGTTCTTC. Filled out from reference TRBV25-1 and TRBJ2-1, the complete variable domain reads EADIYQTPRYLVIGTGKKITLECSQTMGHDKMYWYQQDPGMELHLIHYSYGVNSTEKGDLSSESTVSRIRTEHFPLTLESARPSHTSQYLCASSDLAGVFSSYNEQFFGPGTRLTVL.

This chain links TRBV5-1 with TRBJ2-6; the D gene is possibly TRBD1 (6 bases). Per germline, CDR1 SGHRS and CDR2 YFSETQ. The CDR3 loop spans 14 amino acids. Between the trimmed V and J ends, which lost 4 bases and 3 bases, there was a span of 8 bases. The CDR3 sequence is CASSPGDGANVLTF. For the CDR3, the DNA is TGCGCCAGCAGCCCAGGGGATGGGGCCAACGTCCTGACTTTC. The full variable domain, with the rest looked up from reference TRBV5-1 and TRBJ2-6, is KAGVTQTPRYLIKTRGQQVTLSCSPISGHRSVSWYQQTPGQGLQFLFEYFSETQRNKGNFPGRFSGRQFSNSRSEMNVSTLELGDSALYLCASSPGDGANVLTFGAGSRLTVL.

The chain is built from TRBV24-1 and TRBJ1-2, with a tentative D call TRBD1 (5 bases). In germline, CDR1 is KGHDR, CDR2 SFDVKD. The CDR3 spans 14 residues. The ends were cut back, 4 bases at V and 4 bases at J, with 12 bases in the middle. CDR3 region: CATSEPDRTYGYTF. The CDR3 coding sequence is TGTGCCACCAGTGAACCTGACAGAACCTATGGCTACACCTTC.

This chain uses TRBV3-1 (or the pseudogene TRBV3-2) with TRBJ1-1; tentative D call: TRBD1 (6 bases). The CDR3 extends over 18 amino acids. Germline CDR1 is LGHDT and CDR2 is YNNKEL (reference sequence). Trimming pared 4 bases from V and 6 bases from J, leaving 27 bases between. The CDR3 sequence is CASSPQGGVALSRAEAFF. The CDR3 DNA follows: TGTGCCAGCAGCCCTCAAGGGGGTGTCGCCTTAAGTCGGGCTGAAGCTTTCTTT.

This sequence joins TRBV9 and TRBJ2-7; TRBD2 matches 11 bases. CDR1 SGDLS and CDR2 YYNGEE come from the germline V gene. The CDR3 spans 14 residues. Trimming at V came to 4 bases and at J to 6 bases, leaving 6 bases not matched to a gene. CDR3: CASSFSGRAGEQYF. Written as DNA, the CDR3 is TGTGCCAGCAGCTTTAGCGGGAGGGCCGGCGAGCAGTACTTC.

This chain connects TRBV12-3 or TRBV12-4 to TRBJ1-5, with D tentatively TRBD1 (5 bases). The V gene lost 4 bases and the J gene lost 10 bases, with 11 bases spanning the gap. There are 12 residues in the CDR3. CDR3 sequence reads: CASSSPGGPQHF. The CDR3 coding sequence is TGTGCCAGCAGTTCCCCGGGGGGTCCCCAGCATTTT.

As to this clone: The same CDR3 arises from other DNA sequences in this sample as well. The V and J genes are TRBV19 and TRBJ1-2; 11 positions match TRBD1. Trimming at V came to 4 bases and at J to 5 bases, leaving 3 bases not matched to a gene. This CDR3 is built from 14 residues. Germline V gene lookup returns CDR1 LNHDA and CDR2 SQIVND (reference sequence). The CDR3 sequence is CASSRDRGFYGYTF. In DNA, the CDR3 is TGTGCCAGTAGTAGGGACAGGGGGTTTTATGGCTACACCTTC.

The CDR3: CASSPRTSGTYNEQFF. CDR3 sequence (DNA): TGTGCCAGCAGCCCCCGGACTAGCGGGACTTACAATGAGCAGTTCTTC. This sequence joins TRBV9 and TRBJ2-1; 12 nucleotides align to TRBD2. The V and J ends lost 4 bases and 4 bases, in that order; junction bases with no gene match: 6. The CDR3 extends over 16 amino acids. CDR1 is SGDLS, CDR2 YYNGEE, per germline.

V and J are TRBV6-6 and TRBJ1-1; unclear D gene. CDR1 is MNHNY and CDR2 is SVGAGI in the germline V gene (reference sequence). V gave up 5 bases and J gave up 5 bases, with 12 bases separating them. The CDR3 consists of 13 residues. The CDR3 DNA is TGTGCCAGCAGTGCGGGGAGGAAAACTGAAGCTTTCTTT. It is translated as CASSAGRKTEAFF.

The V call is TRBV11-3, the J call TRBJ1-1; D not certain. The CDR3 is 12 residues long. CDR1 and CDR2 (germline): SGHNT, YENEEA. V lost 5 bases and J lost 5, with 9 bases in between. Here the CDR3 DNA reads TGTGCCAGCAGCCCCGGGGTAACTGAAGCTTTCTTT. It yields the protein CASSPGVTEAFF.

This clone was counted between two and nine times. The V gene is TRBV5-4, the J gene TRBJ1-6, with 8 bases identical to TRBD1. Per the germline V gene, CDR1 is SGHNT and CDR2 is YYREEE (reference sequence). This CDR3 has 14 residues. Trimming at V came to 4 bases and at J to 7 bases, leaving 4 bases not matched to a gene. This CDR3 is CASSPRGQNSPLHF. CDR3 nucleotide sequence: TGTGCCAGCAGCCCCAGGGGGCAGAATTCACCCCTCCACTTT.